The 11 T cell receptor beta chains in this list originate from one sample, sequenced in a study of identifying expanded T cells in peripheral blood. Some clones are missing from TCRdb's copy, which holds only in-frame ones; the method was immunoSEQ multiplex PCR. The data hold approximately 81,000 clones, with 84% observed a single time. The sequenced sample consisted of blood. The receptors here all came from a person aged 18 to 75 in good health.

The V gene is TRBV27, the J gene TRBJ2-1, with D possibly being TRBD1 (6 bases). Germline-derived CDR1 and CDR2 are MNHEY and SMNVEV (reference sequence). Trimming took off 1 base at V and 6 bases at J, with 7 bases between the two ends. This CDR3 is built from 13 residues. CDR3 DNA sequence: TGTGCCAGCAGTTTATGGGGGCCCAATGAGCAGTTCTTC. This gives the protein CASSLWGPNEQFF.

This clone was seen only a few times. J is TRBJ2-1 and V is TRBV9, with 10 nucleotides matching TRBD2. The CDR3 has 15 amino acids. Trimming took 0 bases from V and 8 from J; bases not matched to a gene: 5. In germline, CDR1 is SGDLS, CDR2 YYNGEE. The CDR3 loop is CASSVAPSGSHEQFF. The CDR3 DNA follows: TGTGCCAGCAGCGTAGCTCCTAGCGGGAGTCATGAGCAGTTCTTC.

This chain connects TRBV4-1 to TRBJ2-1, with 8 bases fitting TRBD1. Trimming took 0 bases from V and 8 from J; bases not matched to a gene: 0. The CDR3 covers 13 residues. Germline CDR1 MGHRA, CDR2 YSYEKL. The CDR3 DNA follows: TGCGCCAGCAGCCAAGACAGGGGGCATGAGCAGTTCTTC. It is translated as CASSQDRGHEQFF.

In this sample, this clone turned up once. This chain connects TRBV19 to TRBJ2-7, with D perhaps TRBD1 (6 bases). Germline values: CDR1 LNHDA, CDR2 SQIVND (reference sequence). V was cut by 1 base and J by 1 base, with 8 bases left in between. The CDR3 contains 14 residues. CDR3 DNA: TGTGCCAGTAGTATAGTGCAGGGGTCCTACGAGCAGTACTTC. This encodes CASSIVQGSYEQYF.

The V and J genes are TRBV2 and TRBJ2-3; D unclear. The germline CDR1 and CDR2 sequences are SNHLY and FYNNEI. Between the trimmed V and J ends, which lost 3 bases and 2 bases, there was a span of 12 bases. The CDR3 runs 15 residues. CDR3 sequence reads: CASSDNDFPTDTQYF. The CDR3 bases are TGTGCCAGCAGTGACAACGACTTCCCCACAGATACGCAGTATTTT.

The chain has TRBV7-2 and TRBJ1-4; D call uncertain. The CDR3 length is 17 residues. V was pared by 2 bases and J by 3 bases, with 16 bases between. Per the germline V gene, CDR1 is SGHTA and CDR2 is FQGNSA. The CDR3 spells CASSLNVLRASNEKLFF. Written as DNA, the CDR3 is TGTGCCAGCAGCTTAAACGTCCTTCGTGCGTCTAATGAAAAACTGTTTTTT.

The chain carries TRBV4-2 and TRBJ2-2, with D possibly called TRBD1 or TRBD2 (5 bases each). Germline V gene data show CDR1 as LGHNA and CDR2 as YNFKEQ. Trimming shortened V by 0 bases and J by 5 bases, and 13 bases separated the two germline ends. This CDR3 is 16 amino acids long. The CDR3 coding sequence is TGTGCCAGCAGCCAAGATGGGCAGGGACGGACCGGGGAGCTGTTTTTT. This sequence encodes CASSQDGQGRTGELFF.

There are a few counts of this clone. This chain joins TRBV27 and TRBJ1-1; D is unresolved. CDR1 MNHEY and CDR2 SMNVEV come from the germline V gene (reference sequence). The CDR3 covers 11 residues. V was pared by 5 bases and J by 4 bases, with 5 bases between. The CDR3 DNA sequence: TGTGCCAGCAGTCGCGGCACTGAAGCTTTCTTT. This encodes CASSRGTEAFF.

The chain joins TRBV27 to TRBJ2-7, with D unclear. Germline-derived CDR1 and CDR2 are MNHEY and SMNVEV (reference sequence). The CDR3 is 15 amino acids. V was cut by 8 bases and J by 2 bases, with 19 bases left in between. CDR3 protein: CASQFTFGVAYEQYF. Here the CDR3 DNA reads TGTGCCAGCCAGTTCACCTTCGGAGTAGCCTACGAGCAGTACTTC.

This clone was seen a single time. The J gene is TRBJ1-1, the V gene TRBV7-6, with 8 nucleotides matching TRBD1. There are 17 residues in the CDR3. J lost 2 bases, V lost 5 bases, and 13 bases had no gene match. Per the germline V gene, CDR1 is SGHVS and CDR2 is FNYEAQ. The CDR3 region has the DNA TGTGCCAGCAGCAAAGGGGCCACAGGGGGTGCCAACACTGAAGCTTTCTTT. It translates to CASSKGATGGANTEAFF.

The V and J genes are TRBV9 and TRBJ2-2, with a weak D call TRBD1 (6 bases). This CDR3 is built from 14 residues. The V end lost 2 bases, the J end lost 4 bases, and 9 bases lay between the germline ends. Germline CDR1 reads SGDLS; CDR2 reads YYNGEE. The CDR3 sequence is CASSVQGSTGELFF. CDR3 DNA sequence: TGTGCCAGCAGCGTCCAGGGGAGCACCGGGGAGCTGTTTTTT. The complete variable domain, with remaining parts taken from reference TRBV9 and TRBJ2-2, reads DSGVTQTPKHLITATGQRVTLRCSPRSGDLSVYWYQQSLDQGLQFLIQYYNGEERAKGNILERFSAQQFPDLHSELNLSSLELGDSALYFCASSVQGSTGELFFGEGSRLTVL.